This TCR beta chain derives from a study of cytomegalovirus exposure and HLA in healthy donors. The CDR3 runs to 13 residues. The germline V gene encodes CDR1 MDHEN and CDR2 SYDVKM. V lost 6 bases to trimming and J lost 3 bases; unmatched junction nucleotides: 4. PCR was performed using 60 Vbeta and 13 Jbeta primers. Assay used: immunoSEQ multiplex PCR; TCRdb lists only in-frame clones, some missing. The sample has 130,000 or so clones; approximately 78% are singletons. While unrecorded immune exposures were likely, the donors were nominally healthy when sampled. V is TRBV28 and J is TRBJ1-1; 7 positions match TRBD1. This TCR came from a man younger than 35 in good health and CMV-seropositive. Sequencing was performed on PBMCs. The DNA for the CDR3 is TGTGCCAGCAGACAAGACAGGGACACTGAAGCTTTCTTT. As protein: CASRQDRDTEAFF. The whole variable domain, filled in from reference TRBV28 and TRBJ1-1, reads DVKVTQSSRYLVKRTGEKVFLECVQDMDHENMFWYRQDPGLGLRLIYFSYDVKMKEKGDIPEGYSVSREKKERFSLILESASTNQTSMYLCASRQDRDTEAFFGQGTRLTVV.